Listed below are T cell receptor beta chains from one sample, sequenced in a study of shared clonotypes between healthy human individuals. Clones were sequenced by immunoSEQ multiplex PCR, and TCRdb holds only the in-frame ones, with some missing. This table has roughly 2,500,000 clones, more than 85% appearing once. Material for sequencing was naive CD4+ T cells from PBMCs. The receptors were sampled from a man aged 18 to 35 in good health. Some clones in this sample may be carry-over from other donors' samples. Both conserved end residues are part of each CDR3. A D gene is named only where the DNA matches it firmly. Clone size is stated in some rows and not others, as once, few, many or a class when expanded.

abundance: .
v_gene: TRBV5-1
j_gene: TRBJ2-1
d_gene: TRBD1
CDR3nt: TGCGCCAGCAGCTCGGACAGGGGGGCCCCCTACAATGAGCAGTTCTTC
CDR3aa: CASSSDRGAPYNEQFF

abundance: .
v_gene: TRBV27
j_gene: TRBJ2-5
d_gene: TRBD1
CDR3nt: TGTGCCAGCAGTTTTTCTGGGACAGGGAGGGAGACCCAGTACTTC
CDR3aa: CASSFSGTGRETQYF

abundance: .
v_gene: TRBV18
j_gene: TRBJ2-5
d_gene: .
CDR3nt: TGTGCCAGCTCACAGGGTCAGACCTCCATAGTCCAGTACTTC
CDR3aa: CASSQGQTSIVQYF

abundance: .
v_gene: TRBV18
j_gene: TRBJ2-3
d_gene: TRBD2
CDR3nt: TGTGCCAGCTCACTGGGGGGGAGGCCAGATACGCAGTATTTT
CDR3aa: CASSLGGRPDTQYF

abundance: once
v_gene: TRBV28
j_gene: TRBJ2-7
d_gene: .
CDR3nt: TGTGCCAGCAGTTTAGAGGGGCTAGCGACCGACGAGCAGTACTTC
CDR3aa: CASSLEGLATDEQYF

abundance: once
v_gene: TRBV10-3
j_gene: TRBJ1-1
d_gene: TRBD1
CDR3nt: TGTGCCATTAGGACAGGTCAGGGGTCTGAAGCTTTCTTT
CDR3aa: CAIRTGQGSEAFF

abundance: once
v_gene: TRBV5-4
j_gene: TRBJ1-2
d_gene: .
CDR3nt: TGTGCCAGCAGCTTGCCGGGAGTACTATGGGGCTACACCTTC
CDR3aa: CASSLPGVLWGYTF

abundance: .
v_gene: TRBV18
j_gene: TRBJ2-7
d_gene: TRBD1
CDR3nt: TGTGCCAGCTCACGGGACAGCCCCTACGAGCAGTACTTC
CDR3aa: CASSRDSPYEQYF

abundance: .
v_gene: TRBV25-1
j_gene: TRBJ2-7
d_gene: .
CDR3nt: TGTGCCAGCAGTGAAACTTACCAGCGCGACTCCTACGAGCAGTACTTC
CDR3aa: CASSETYQRDSYEQYF

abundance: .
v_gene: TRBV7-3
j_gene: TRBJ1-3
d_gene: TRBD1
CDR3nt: TGTGCCAGCAGCTTCACCGGGACAGGGGCTGGAAACACCATATATTTT
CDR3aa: CASSFTGTGAGNTIYF

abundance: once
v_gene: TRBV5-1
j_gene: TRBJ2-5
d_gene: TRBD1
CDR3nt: TGCGCCAGCACCCGAGGACAGGGGGGTATGAGAGAGACCCAGTACTTC
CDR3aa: CASTRGQGGMRETQYF

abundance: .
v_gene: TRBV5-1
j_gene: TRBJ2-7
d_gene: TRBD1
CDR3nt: TGCGCCAGCAACTCGGGACAGGGTCCCTACGAGCAGTACTTC
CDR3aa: CASNSGQGPYEQYF

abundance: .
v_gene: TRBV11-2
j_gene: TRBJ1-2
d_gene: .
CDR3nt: TGTGCCAGCAGCTTAGGCTGGACAGTTTATGGCTACACCTTC
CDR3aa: CASSLGWTVYGYTF

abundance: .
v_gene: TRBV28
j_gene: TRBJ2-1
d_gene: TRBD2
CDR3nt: TGTGCCAGCAGTTTCGCTAGCGGCAACAATGAGCAGTTCTTC
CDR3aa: CASSFASGNNEQFF

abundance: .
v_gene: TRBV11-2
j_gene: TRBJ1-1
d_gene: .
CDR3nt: TGTGCCAGCAGCTTAGTGTTGCGGGACTTTGAAGCTTTCTTT
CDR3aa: CASSLVLRDFEAFF

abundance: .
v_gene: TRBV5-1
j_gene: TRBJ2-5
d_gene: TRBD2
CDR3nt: TGCGCCAGCAGCTTGGGGCTAGCGGGAGGGCCGGGGGAGACCCAGTACTTC
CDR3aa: CASSLGLAGGPGETQYF

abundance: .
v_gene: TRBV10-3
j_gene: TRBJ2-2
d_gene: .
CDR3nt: TGTGCCATCAGAACCGGGACGGCGAACACCGGGGAGCTGTTTTTT
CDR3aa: CAIRTGTANTGELFF

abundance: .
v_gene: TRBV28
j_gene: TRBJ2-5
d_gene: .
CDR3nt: TGTGCCAGCAGTTTGTCTGGCGGAGAGACCCAGTACTTC
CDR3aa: CASSLSGGETQYF

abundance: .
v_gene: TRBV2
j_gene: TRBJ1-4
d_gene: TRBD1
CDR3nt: TGTGCCAGCAGCGACAGGGGAGAAAAACTGTTTTTT
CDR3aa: CASSDRGEKLFF

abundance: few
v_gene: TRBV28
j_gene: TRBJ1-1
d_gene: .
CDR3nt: TGTGCCAGCATTACCACAATGGGGGGAGGCACTGAAGCTTTCTTT
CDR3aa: CASITTMGGGTEAFF

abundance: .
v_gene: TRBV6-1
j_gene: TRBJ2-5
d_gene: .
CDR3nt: TGTGCCAGCAGTGACTTGCCTCAAGAGACCCAGTACTTC
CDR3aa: CASSDLPQETQYF

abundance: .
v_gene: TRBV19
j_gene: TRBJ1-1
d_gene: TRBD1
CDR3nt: TGTGCCAGTAGGGGACAGTGGATGAACACTGAAGCTTTCTTT
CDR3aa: CASRGQWMNTEAFF

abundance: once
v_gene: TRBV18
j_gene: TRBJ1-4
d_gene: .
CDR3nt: TGTGCCAGCTCACCAAACACAGGGAGTAATGAAAAACTGTTTTTT
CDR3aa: CASSPNTGSNEKLFF

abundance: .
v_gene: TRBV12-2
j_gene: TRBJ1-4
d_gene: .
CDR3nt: TGTGCAAGTCGCTTAGGGGGTTACGATGAAAAACTGTTTTTT
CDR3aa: CASRLGGYDEKLFF

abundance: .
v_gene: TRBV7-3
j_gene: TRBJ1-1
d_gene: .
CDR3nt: TGTGCCAGCAGCTTAGAGATGAACACTGAAGCTTTCTTT
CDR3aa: CASSLEMNTEAFF

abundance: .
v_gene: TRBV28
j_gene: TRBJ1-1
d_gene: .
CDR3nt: TGTGCCAGCAGTTCTGCCCCCTTCATGAACACTGAAGCTTTCTTT
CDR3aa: CASSSAPFMNTEAFF

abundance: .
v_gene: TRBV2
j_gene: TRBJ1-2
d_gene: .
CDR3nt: TGTGCCAGCAGCGGGAAGCATACAAAACCCTATGGCTACACCTTC
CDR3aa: CASSGKHTKPYGYTF

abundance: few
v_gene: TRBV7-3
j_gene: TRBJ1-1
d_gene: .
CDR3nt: TGTGCCAGCAGCTTATACATGAACACTGAAGCTTTCTTT
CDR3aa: CASSLYMNTEAFF

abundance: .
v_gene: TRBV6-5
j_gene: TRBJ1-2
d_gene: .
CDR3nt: TGTGCCAGCAGGAACGGAGGATTCTATGGCTACACCTTC
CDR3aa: CASRNGGFYGYTF

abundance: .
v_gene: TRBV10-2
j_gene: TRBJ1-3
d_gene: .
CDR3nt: TGCGCCAGCAGTCCCGGACAGATCTCTGGAAACACCATATATTTT
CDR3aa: CASSPGQISGNTIYF

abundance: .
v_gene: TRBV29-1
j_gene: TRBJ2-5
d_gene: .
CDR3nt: TGCAGCGTTGAAGATCTCCAGGGCGGGATCACAGAGACCCAGTACTTC
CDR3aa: CSVEDLQGGITETQYF

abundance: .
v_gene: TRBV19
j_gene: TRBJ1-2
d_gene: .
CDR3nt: TGTGCCAGTAGCCCCAGGGCGAACTATGGCTACACCTTC
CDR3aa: CASSPRANYGYTF

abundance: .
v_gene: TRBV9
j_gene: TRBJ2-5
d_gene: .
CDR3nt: TGTGCCAGCAGCGTAGTTTTATCCGGGACCCAGTACTTC
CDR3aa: CASSVVLSGTQYF

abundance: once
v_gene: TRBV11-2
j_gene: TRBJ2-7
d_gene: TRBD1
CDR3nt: TGTGCCAGCAGCTATCCTGGGACAGGTCCTTCCTACGAGCAGTACTTC
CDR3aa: CASSYPGTGPSYEQYF

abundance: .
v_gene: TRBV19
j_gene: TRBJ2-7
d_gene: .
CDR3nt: TGTGCCAGTAGTACCTTGCCAGGGAGTACTGGGGGAAGCCAATACGAGCAGTACTTC
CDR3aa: CASSTLPGSTGGSQYEQYF

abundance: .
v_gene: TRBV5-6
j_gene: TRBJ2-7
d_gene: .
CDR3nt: TGTGCCAGCAGCTTGGGCCCGATCTACGAGCAGTACTTC
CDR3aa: CASSLGPIYEQYF

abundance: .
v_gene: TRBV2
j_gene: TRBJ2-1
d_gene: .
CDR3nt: TGTGCCAGCAGTGAAATCGGGGTTTGGAACAATGAGCAGTTCTTC
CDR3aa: CASSEIGVWNNEQFF

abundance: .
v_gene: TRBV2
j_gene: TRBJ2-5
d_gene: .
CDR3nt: TGTGCCAGCAGTGTTCGGGGGGAGACCCAGTACTTC
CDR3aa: CASSVRGETQYF

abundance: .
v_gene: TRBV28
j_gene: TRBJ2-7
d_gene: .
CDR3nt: TGTGCCAGCAGTTTGTCTTCTGCGGGCCAGGGTATTTTCGAACAGTACTTC
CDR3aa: CASSLSSAGQGIFEQYF

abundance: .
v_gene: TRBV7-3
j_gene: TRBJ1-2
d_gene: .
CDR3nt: TGTGCCAGCAGCTTATATCCGGGCAGGGACTATGGCTACACCTTC
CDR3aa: CASSLYPGRDYGYTF

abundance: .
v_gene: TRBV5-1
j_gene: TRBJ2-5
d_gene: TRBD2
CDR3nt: TGCGCCAGCAGTCCCGGACTAGCGGGAGTCGAAGAGACCCAGTACTTC
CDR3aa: CASSPGLAGVEETQYF

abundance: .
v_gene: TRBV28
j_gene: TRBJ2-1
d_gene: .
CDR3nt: TGTGCCAGCACGCGGGCGGGGACCTACAATGAGCAGTTCTTC
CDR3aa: CASTRAGTYNEQFF

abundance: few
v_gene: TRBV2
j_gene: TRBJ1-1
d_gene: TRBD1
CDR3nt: TGTGCCAGCAGGAGGACAGGGATGGCTTTCTTT
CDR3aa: CASRRTGMAFF

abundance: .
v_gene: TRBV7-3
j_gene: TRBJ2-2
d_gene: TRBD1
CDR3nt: TGTGCCAGCAGCTTTCAAGACAGGGTGTCCGGGGAGCTGTTTTTT
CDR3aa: CASSFQDRVSGELFF

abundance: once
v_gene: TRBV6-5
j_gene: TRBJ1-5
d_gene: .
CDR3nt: TGTGCCAGCAGTTACTCGAGGTGGGCTCAGCCCCAGCATTTT
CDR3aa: CASSYSRWAQPQHF

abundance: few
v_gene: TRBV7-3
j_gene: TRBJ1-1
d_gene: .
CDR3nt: TGTGCCAGCAGCGCTGGTACGAACACTGAAGCTTTCTTT
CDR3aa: CASSAGTNTEAFF

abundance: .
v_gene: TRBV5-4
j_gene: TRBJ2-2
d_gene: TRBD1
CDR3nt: TGTGCCAGCAGGACAGGGGTCACTGGGAACACCGGGGAGCTGTTTTTT
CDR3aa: CASRTGVTGNTGELFF

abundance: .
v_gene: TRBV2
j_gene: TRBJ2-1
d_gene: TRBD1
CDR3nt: TGTGCCAGCAGGAAACAGGGGCCCCCGCCCTACAATGAGCAGTTCTTC
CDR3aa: CASRKQGPPPYNEQFF

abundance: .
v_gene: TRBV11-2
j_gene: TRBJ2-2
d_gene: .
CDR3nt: TGTGCCAGCAGCTTAAGTTTTTCCGGGGAGCTGTTTTTT
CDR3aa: CASSLSFSGELFF

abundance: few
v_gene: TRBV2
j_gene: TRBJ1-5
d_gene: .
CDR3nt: TGTGCCAGCAGTGACGGACAGCAGGGGCAAACCCAGCATTTT
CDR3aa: CASSDGQQGQTQHF

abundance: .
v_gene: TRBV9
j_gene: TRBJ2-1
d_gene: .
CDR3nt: TGTGCCAGCAGCGTATCTGGGAACGGGGACGAGCAGTTCTTC
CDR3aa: CASSVSGNGDEQFF